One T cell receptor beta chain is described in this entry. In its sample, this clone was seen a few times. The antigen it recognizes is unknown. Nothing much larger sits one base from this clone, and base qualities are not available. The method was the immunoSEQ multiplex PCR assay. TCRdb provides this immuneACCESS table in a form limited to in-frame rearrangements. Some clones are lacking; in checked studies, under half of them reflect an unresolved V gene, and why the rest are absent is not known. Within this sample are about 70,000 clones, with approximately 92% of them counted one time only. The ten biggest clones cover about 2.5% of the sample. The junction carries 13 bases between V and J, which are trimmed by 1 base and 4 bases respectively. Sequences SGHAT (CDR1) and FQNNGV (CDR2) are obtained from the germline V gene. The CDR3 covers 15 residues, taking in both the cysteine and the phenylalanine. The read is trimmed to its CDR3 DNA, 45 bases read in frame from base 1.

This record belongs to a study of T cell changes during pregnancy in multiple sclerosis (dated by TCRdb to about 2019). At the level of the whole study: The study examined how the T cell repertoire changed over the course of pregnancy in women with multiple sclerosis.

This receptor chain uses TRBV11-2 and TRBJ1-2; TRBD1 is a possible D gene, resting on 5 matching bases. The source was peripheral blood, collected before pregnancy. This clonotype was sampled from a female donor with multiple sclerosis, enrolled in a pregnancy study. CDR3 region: CASSLVHAGGYGYTF. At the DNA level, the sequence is TGTGCCAGCAGCTTAGTCCATGCCGGGGGCTATGGCTACACCTTC.